Listed below are T cell receptor beta chains from one sample, sequenced in a study of blood T cell repertoires in COVID-19. TCRdb keeps only in-frame clones here, not all; method: immunoSEQ multiplex PCR. The table lists roughly 110,000 clones, approximately 80% of them singletons, with about 4.3% in the top ten. The specimen was peripheral blood. Receptors originate from a man between 70 and 80 years old with acute or convalescent COVID-19. Both conserved end residues are part of each CDR3. Fields, in order: clone size, J gene, D gene, V gene, CDR3 protein, CDR3 DNA. A D gene is named only where the DNA matches it firmly. Rows give clone size only sometimes, using once, few, many, or a class for an expanded clone.

- TRBJ1-1 - TRBV7-3 CASSSGLGDTEAFF TGTGCCAGCAGCTCAGGGTTAGGGGACACTGAAGCTTTCTTT
- TRBJ2-7 TRBD1 TRBV10-3 CAISESGTAYEQYF TGTGCCATCAGTGAGTCCGGGACAGCCTACGAGCAGTACTTC
- TRBJ2-3 TRBD2 TRBV7-7 CASSYNPPGLATDTQYF TGTGCCAGCAGCTACAACCCGCCGGGACTAGCCACAGATACGCAGTATTTT
- TRBJ1-2 TRBD1 TRBV2 CASSGDRGRLGYTF TGTGCCAGCAGTGGGGACAGGGGGCGGCTTGGCTACACCTTC
- TRBJ2-1 - TRBV19 CASSTTAAFSYNEQFF TGTGCCAGTAGTACTACAGCGGCCTTCTCCTACAATGAGCAGTTCTTC
- TRBJ1-2 - TRBV6-5 CASSYGPANYGYTF TGTGCCAGCAGTTACGGGCCTGCTAACTATGGCTACACCTTC
- TRBJ1-1 - TRBV9 CASSVDPGVTEAFF TGTGCCAGCAGCGTAGATCCGGGGGTCACTGAAGCTTTCTTT
- TRBJ1-1 TRBD1 TRBV6-5 CASSTFTGGAFF TGTGCCAGCAGCACCTTTACAGGGGGAGCTTTCTTT
- TRBJ1-6 - TRBV4-3 CASSQDGAGDNSPLHF TGCGCCAGCAGCCAAGATGGGGCAGGCGATAATTCACCCCTCCACTTT
- TRBJ1-1 - TRBV7-8 CASSPRSSEAFF TGTGCCAGCAGCCCCCGCTCCAGTGAAGCTTTCTTT
once TRBJ1-4 TRBD1 TRBV5-8 CASSFGDREGEKLFF TGTGCCAGCAGCTTCGGGGACAGGGAAGGTGAAAAACTGTTTTTT
- TRBJ1-1 TRBD1 TRBV5-4 CASSAGTGRTGTEAFF TGTGCCAGCAGCGCCGGGACAGGGCGGACGGGGACTGAAGCTTTCTTT
- TRBJ2-3 - TRBV19 CASSDPRGAGDTQYF TGTGCCAGTAGTGATCCCCGGGGGGCCGGAGATACGCAGTATTTT
- TRBJ2-5 TRBD2 TRBV30 CAWRAGTRTYF TGTGCCTGGAGGGCCGGGACTAGAACTTACTTC
- TRBJ1-3 - TRBV10-3 CAISDVLDGYTIYF TGTGCCATCAGTGATGTTCTCGATGGCTACACCATATATTTT
- TRBJ1-3 TRBD1 TRBV18 CASSPGQGGGNTIYF TGTGCCAGCTCACCCGGACAGGGGGGCGGAAACACCATATATTTT
- TRBJ1-5 TRBD1 TRBV12-3/TRBV12-4 CASSSQGNQPQHF TGTGCCAGCAGTTCACAGGGGAATCAGCCCCAGCATTTT
- TRBJ1-6 - TRBV2 CASRIQGSYNSPLHF TGTGCCAGCAGGATACAGGGCTCCTATAATTCACCCCTCCACTTT
- TRBJ1-1 - TRBV12-3/TRBV12-4 CASSPLAVAFF TGTGCCAGCAGTCCCCTGGCTGTGGCTTTCTTT
- TRBJ2-7 TRBD1 TRBV7-2 CASSLEWDRAYEQYF TGTGCCAGCAGCTTAGAGTGGGACAGGGCCTACGAGCAGTACTTC
few TRBJ2-1 TRBD1 TRBV9 CASSVGGTGDNEQFF TGTGCCAGCAGCGTAGGAGGGACAGGGGACAATGAGCAGTTCTTC
- TRBJ1-4 - TRBV5-6 CASSGWRAEKLFF TGTGCCAGCAGCGGATGGAGGGCCGAAAAACTGTTTTTT
- TRBJ1-2 - TRBV29-1 CSVSSDWTEGNYGYTF TGCAGCGTCTCTTCAGATTGGACAGAGGGTAACTATGGCTACACCTTC
- TRBJ2-7 - TRBV5-4 CASSLPGYEQYF TGTGCCAGCAGCTTGCCGGGTTACGAGCAGTACTTC
- TRBJ2-1 - TRBV19 CASSFPGQPNEQFF TGTGCCAGTAGTTTTCCCGGACAGCCCAATGAGCAGTTCTTC
- TRBJ1-5 - TRBV5-1 CASSQGGTANQPQHF TGCGCCAGCAGCCAAGGGGGAACCGCCAATCAGCCCCAGCATTTT
- TRBJ1-2 TRBD1 TRBV7-8 CASSLEGQGAIGYTF TGTGCCAGCAGCTTAGAGGGACAGGGGGCTATTGGCTACACCTTC
- TRBJ1-2 - TRBV7-9 CASSFTGYGYTF TGTGCCAGCAGCTTTACAGGCTATGGCTACACCTTC
- TRBJ1-5 - TRBV6-5 CASSQGSNQPQHF TGTGCCAGCAGCCAGGGCAGCAATCAGCCCCAGCATTTT
- TRBJ2-1 TRBD2 TRBV14 CASSQVAGGYNEQFF TGTGCCAGCAGCCAAGTAGCGGGGGGGTACAATGAGCAGTTCTTC
- TRBJ2-3 TRBD1 TRBV9 CASSFLTGSSVDTQYF TGTGCCAGCAGCTTTCTGACAGGGTCCTCTGTAGATACGCAGTATTTT
few TRBJ1-5 - TRBV2 CASSLQGNQPQHF TGTGCCAGCAGTCTTCAGGGAAATCAGCCCCAGCATTTT
few TRBJ2-5 - TRBV5-4 CASSLEDRKETQYF TGTGCCAGCAGCTTGGAGGACAGAAAAGAGACCCAGTACTTC
few TRBJ2-5 TRBD1 TRBV5-5 CASRKRGLQETQYF TGTGCCAGCCGCAAGAGGGGGCTCCAAGAGACCCAGTACTTC
- TRBJ1-2 - TRBV10-3 CAISDGGGANYGYTF TGTGCCATCAGTGACGGGGGGGGAGCTAACTATGGCTACACCTTC
few TRBJ1-2 TRBD1 TRBV19 CASSTSTTGTGTYGYTF TGTGCCAGTAGTACCTCAACCACCGGGACAGGGACGTATGGCTACACCTTC
- TRBJ2-2 TRBD1 TRBV3-1/TRBV3-2 CASSPLDRETGELFF TGTGCCAGCAGCCCACTCGACAGGGAAACCGGGGAGCTGTTTTTT
- TRBJ2-7 TRBD1 TRBV5-5 CASSPTGDHEQYF TGTGCCAGCAGCCCAACAGGGGACCACGAGCAGTACTTC
once TRBJ2-7 - TRBV3-1/TRBV3-2 CASSTTGSYEQYF TGTGCCAGCAGCACAACAGGGTCCTACGAGCAGTACTTC
- TRBJ2-5 TRBD2 TRBV29-1 CSTGFSGGLQETQYF TGCAGCACTGGGTTTAGCGGGGGGCTACAAGAGACCCAGTACTTC
- TRBJ2-3 TRBD2 TRBV9 CASSVTAGVTDTQYF TGTGCCAGCAGCGTAACGGCGGGGGTAACAGATACGCAGTATTTT
- TRBJ1-1 TRBD1 TRBV11-2 CASSLVGQVNTEAFF TGTGCCAGCAGCTTAGTGGGACAGGTAAACACTGAAGCTTTCTTT
- TRBJ1-1 - TRBV3-1/TRBV3-2 CASSQDRGTEAFF TGTGCCAGCAGCCAAGATCGAGGGACTGAAGCTTTCTTT
once TRBJ2-7 - TRBV7-2 CASSLASPYLEQYF TGTGCCAGCAGCTTAGCGTCCCCTTACTTGGAGCAGTACTTC
once TRBJ1-2 - TRBV5-6 CASSLGQVYGYTF TGTGCCAGCAGCTTGGGACAGGTCTATGGCTACACCTTC
- TRBJ1-1 - TRBV28 CASSPPGIMNTEAFF TGTGCCAGCAGTCCCCCAGGGATTATGAACACTGAAGCTTTCTTT
- TRBJ2-1 TRBD1 TRBV19 CASSVDRGNEQFF TGTGCCAGTAGTGTCGACAGGGGCAATGAGCAGTTCTTC
few TRBJ1-6 TRBD1 TRBV23-1 CASSQEGTGRSPLHF TGCGCCAGCAGTCAAGAGGGGACAGGTCGGTCACCCCTCCACTTT
- TRBJ2-3 - TRBV2 CASSEGAHVDTQYF TGTGCCAGCAGTGAGGGGGCGCACGTGGATACGCAGTATTTT
- TRBJ1-3 - TRBV9 CASSVVDSSFSGNTIYF TGTGCCAGCAGCGTAGTGGACAGCTCCTTCTCTGGAAACACCATATATTTT
- TRBJ2-1 - TRBV29-1 CSVDPESSYNEQFF TGCAGCGTTGATCCGGAGAGCTCCTACAATGAGCAGTTCTTC
- TRBJ2-7 - TRBV5-1 CASSLGGTYEQYF TGCGCCAGCAGCTTGGGCGGAACCTACGAGCAGTACTTC
- TRBJ2-1 TRBD1 TRBV10-1 CASSESIGDRYNEQFF TGCGCCAGCAGTGAGTCGATTGGGGACAGGTACAATGAGCAGTTCTTC
- TRBJ1-6 - TRBV3-1/TRBV3-2 CASSQDFGHQGSPLHF TGTGCCAGCAGCCAAGATTTTGGGCACCAGGGTTCACCCCTCCACTTT
- TRBJ1-1 - TRBV9 CASSGAGEYTEAFF TGTGCCAGCAGCGGAGCTGGGGAGTACACTGAAGCTTTCTTT
- TRBJ2-1 TRBD2 TRBV19 CASQRSGAFFNEQFF TGTGCCAGTCAACGTAGCGGGGCGTTCTTCAATGAGCAGTTCTTC
- TRBJ2-5 TRBD1 TRBV5-4 CASSREQGAGETQYF TGTGCCAGCAGCAGAGAACAGGGGGCTGGGGAGACCCAGTACTTC
- TRBJ1-5 - TRBV19 CASSYDGNQPQHF TGTGCCAGTAGTTACGACGGGAATCAGCCCCAGCATTTT
- TRBJ2-1 TRBD1 TRBV20-1 CSASVPGQGISNEQFF TGCAGTGCTAGTGTGCCAGGACAGGGAATCTCCAATGAGCAGTTCTTC
- TRBJ1-2 - TRBV4-1 CASSQEPNYGYTF TGCGCCAGCAGCCAGGAGCCTAACTATGGCTACACCTTC